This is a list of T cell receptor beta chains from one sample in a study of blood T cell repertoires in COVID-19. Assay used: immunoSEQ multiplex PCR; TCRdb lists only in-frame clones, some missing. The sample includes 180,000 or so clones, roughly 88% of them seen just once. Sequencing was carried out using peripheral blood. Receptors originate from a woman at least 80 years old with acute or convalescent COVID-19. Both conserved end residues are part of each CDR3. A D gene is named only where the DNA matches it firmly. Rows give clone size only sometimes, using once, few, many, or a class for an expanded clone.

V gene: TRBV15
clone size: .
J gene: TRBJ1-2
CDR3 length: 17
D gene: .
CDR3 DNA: TGTGCCACCAGCAGAGATAGCTCAGGGCGTACAAACTATGGCTACACCTTC
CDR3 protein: CATSRDSSGRTNYGYTF

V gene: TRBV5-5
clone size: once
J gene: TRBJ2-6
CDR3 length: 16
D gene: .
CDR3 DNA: TGTGCCAGCAGCTTGCAGGGAACCCCTGGGGCCAACGTCCTGACTTTC
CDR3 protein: CASSLQGTPGANVLTF

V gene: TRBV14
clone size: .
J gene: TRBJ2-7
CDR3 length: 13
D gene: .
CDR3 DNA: TGTGCCAGCAGCCAAGTAACAGGGCGCGGGCAGTACTTC
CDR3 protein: CASSQVTGRGQYF

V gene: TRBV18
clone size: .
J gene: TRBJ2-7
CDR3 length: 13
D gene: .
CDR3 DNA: TGTGCCAGCTCACCAGTCGGGGCCTACGAGCAGTACTTC
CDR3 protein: CASSPVGAYEQYF

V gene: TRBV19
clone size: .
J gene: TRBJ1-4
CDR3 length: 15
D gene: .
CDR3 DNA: TGTGCCAGTAGTTCTCGGGGAGGAACTAATGAAAAACTGTTTTTT
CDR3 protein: CASSSRGGTNEKLFF

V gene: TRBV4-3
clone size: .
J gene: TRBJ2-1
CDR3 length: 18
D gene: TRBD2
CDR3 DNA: TGCGCCAGCAGCCAAAGTCTAGCGGGGGGATTTTCCTACAATGAGCAGTTCTTC
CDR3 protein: CASSQSLAGGFSYNEQFF

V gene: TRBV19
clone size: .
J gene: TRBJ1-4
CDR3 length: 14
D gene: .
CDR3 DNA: TGTGCCAGTAGTATTTATCAGGATAATGAAAAACTGTTTTTT
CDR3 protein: CASSIYQDNEKLFF

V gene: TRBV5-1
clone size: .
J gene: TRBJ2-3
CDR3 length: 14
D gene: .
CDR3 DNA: TGCGCCAGCAGCTTTAGAAGCGGCACAGATACGCAGTATTTT
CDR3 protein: CASSFRSGTDTQYF

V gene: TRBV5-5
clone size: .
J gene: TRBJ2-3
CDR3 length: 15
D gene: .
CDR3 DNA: TGTGCCAGCAGACCCGCCAGGGACTTCACAGATACGCAGTATTTT
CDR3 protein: CASRPARDFTDTQYF

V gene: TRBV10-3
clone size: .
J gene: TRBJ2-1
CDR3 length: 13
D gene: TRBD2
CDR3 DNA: TGTGCCAGTCTAGCGGGAGGAGACGATGAGCAGTTCTTC
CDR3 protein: CASLAGGDDEQFF

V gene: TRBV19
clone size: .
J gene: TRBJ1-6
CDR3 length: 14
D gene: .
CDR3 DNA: TGTGCCAGTAGTCCACAGGGACCGAGATCACCCCTCCACTTT
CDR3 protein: CASSPQGPRSPLHF

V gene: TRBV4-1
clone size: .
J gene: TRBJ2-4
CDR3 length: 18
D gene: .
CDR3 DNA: TGCGCCAGCAGCCAAGATGCCCTCCGTGGGGGCGCCCGTGACATTCAGTACTTC
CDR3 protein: CASSQDALRGGARDIQYF

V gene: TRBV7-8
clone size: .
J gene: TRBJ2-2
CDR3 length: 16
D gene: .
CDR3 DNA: TGTGCCAGCAGCTTAGTAGAGGGTTCGAACACCGGGGAGCTGTTTTTT
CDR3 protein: CASSLVEGSNTGELFF

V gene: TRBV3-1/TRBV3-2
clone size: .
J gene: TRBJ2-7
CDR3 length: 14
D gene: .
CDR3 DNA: TGTGCCAGCAGCCAAGATCTCCCTTTCGACGAGCAGTACTTC
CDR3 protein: CASSQDLPFDEQYF

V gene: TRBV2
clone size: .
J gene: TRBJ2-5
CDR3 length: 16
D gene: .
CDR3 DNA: TGTGCCAGCAGTGAGGGCGGCGGGGGCTACGGGGAGACCCAGTACTTC
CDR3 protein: CASSEGGGGYGETQYF

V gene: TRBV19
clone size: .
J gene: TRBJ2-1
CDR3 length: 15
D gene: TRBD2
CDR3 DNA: TGTGCCAGTAGTATTGCTCTAGCGGCCTACAATGAGCAGTTCTTC
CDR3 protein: CASSIALAAYNEQFF

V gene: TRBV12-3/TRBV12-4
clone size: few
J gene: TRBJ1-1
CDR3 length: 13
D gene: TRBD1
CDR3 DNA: TGTGCCAGCAGTCGGACAGGGAACACTGAAGCTTTCTTT
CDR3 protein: CASSRTGNTEAFF

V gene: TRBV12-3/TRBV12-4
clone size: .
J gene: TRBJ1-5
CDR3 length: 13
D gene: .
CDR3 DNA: TGTGCCAGCAGATCGCAGGGCGGTCAGCCCCAGCATTTT
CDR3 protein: CASRSQGGQPQHF

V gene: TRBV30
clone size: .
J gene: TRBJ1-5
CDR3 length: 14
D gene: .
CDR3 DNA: TGTGCCTGGAGTGTGGGGGGAGGCAATCAGCCCCAGCATTTT
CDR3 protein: CAWSVGGGNQPQHF

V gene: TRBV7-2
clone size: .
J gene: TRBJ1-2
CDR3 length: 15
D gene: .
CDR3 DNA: TGTGCCAGCAGCCCCCGGAGGACAGCTAACTATGGCTACACCTTC
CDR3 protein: CASSPRRTANYGYTF

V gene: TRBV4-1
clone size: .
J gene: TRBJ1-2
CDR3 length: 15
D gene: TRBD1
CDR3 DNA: TGCGCCAGCAGCCAAGTTCAGGGGGCGCGCCGGGGCTACACCTTC
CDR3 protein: CASSQVQGARRGYTF

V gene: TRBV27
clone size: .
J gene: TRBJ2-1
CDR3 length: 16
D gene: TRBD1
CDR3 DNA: TGTGCCAGCAGTCCCCGGACAGGGCACCGAGGGAATGAGCAGTTCTTC
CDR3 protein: CASSPRTGHRGNEQFF

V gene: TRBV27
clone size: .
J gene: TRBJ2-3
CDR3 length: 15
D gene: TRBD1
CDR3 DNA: TGTGCCAGCAGTTTAGCAGGGGGTAGCACAGATACGCAGTATTTT
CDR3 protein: CASSLAGGSTDTQYF

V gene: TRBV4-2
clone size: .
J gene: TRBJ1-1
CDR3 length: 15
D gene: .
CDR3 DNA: TGTGCCAGCAGCCAAGAAAGAGGGGGGGGCACTGAAGCTTTCTTT
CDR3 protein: CASSQERGGGTEAFF

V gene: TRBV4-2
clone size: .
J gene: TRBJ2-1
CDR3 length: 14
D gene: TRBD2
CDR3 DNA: TGTGCCAGCAGCCAAGTACCTAGCGGAGCGAAGCAGTTCTTC
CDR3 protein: CASSQVPSGAKQFF

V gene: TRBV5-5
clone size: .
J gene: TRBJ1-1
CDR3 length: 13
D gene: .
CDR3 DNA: TGTGCCAGCAGCTTGGACGGACGGAGGGAAGCTTTCTTT
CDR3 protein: CASSLDGRREAFF

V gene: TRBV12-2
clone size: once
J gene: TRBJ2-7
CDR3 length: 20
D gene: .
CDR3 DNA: TGTGCAAGTCGCTCCTCAAAGGTGAGACCGGGACAGGGCCGTATTTACGAGCAGTACTTC
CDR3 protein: CASRSSKVRPGQGRIYEQYF

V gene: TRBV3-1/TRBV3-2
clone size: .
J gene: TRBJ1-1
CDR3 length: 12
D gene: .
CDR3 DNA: TGTGCCAGCAGCAAAAGGGGCAATGAAGCTTTCTTT
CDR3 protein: CASSKRGNEAFF

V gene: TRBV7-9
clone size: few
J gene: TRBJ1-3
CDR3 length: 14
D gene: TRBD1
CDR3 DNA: TGTGCCAGCAGCTTGGACAGGACGGGAAACACCATATATTTT
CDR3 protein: CASSLDRTGNTIYF

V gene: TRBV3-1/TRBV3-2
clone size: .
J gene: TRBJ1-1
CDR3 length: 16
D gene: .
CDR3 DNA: TGTGCCAGCAGCCCCCGAGGGCAGTTGATGAACACTGAAGCTTTCTTT
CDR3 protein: CASSPRGQLMNTEAFF

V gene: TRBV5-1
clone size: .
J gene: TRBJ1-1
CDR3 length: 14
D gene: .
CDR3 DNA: TGCGCCAGCAGCCCGCGACCTCGGGACACTGAAGCTTTCTTT
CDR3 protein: CASSPRPRDTEAFF

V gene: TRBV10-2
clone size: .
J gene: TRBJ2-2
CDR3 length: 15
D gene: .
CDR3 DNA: TGCGCCAGCAGTATCCTCGGCAGGGGCACCGGGGAGCTGTTTTTT
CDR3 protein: CASSILGRGTGELFF

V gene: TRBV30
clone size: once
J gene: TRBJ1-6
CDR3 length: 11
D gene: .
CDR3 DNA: TGTGCCTGGAGTGAACAGGCACCCCTCCACTTT
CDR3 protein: CAWSEQAPLHF

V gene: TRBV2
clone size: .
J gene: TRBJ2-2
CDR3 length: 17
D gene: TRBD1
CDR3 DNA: TGTGCCAGCACCCTCGGGACAGGGGCGGGCGGCACCGGGGAGCTGTTTTTT
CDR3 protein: CASTLGTGAGGTGELFF

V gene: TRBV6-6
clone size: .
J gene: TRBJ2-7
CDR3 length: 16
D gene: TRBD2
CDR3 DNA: TGTGCCAGCAGTTACTCGTCCCGCGGGAGGGGGTACGAGCAGTACTTC
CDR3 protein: CASSYSSRGRGYEQYF

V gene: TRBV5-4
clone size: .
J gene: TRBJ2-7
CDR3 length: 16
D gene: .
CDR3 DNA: TGTGCCAGCAGCCCTTCGTCGACAGCAACATCCTACGAGCAGTACTTC
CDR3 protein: CASSPSSTATSYEQYF

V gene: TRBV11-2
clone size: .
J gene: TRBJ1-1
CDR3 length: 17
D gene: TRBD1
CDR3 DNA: TGTGCCAGCAGCTTAGGGGCCAGGACAGGGATGAACACTGAAGCTTTCTTT
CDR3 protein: CASSLGARTGMNTEAFF

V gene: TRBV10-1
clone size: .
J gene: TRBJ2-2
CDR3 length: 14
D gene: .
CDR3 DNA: TGCGCCATCGGGAGTGAAGACAACACCGGGGAGCTGTTTTTT
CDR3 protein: CAIGSEDNTGELFF

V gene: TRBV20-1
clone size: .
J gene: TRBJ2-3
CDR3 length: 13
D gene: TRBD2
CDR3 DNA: TGCAGTGCTAGTGCGGGGGGCACAGATACGCAGTATTTT
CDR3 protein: CSASAGGTDTQYF

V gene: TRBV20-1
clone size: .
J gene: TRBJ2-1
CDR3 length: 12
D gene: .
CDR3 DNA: TGCAGTGCCAGTACGGGGAGACATGAGCAGTTCTTC
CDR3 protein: CSASTGRHEQFF

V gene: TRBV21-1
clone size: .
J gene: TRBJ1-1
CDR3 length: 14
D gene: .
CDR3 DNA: TGTGCCAGCAGGAAAACAGCATGGAACACTGAAGCTTTCTTT
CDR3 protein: CASRKTAWNTEAFF

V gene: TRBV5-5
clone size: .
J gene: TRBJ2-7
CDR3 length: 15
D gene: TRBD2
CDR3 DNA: TGTGCCAGCAGCTTGTGGTCTAGCGGCACCTACGAGCAGTACTTC
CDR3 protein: CASSLWSSGTYEQYF

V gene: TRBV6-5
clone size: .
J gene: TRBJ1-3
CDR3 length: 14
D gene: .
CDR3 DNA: TGTGCCAGCATACCGGGAAGCAGCCGAAACACCATATATTTT
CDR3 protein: CASIPGSSRNTIYF

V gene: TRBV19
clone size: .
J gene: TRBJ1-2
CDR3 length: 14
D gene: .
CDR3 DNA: TGTGCCAGTAGGGAGAACAGGGATAACTATGGCTACACCTTC
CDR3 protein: CASRENRDNYGYTF

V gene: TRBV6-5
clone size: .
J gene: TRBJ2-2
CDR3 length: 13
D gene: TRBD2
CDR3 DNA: TGTGCCAGCAGTCCGACTAGCCCCGGGGAGCTGTTTTTT
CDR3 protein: CASSPTSPGELFF

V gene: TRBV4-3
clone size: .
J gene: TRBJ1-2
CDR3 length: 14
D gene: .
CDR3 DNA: TGCGCCAGCAGCCAAGATACCCGCACGGGTGGCTACACCTTC
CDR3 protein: CASSQDTRTGGYTF

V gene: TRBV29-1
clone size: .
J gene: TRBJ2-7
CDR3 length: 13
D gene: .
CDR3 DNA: TGCAGCGTTGAGGGGCAGACCACCTACGAGCAGTACTTC
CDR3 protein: CSVEGQTTYEQYF

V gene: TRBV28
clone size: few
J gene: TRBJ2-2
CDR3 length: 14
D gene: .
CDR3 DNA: TGTGCCAGCACCGACAGGATGGTCACCGGGGAGCTGTTTTTT
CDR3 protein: CASTDRMVTGELFF

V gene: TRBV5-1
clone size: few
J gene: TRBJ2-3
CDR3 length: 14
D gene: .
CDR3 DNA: TGCGCCAGCAGCTTGGACTCTGTTGCAGATACGCAGTATTTT
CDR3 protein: CASSLDSVADTQYF

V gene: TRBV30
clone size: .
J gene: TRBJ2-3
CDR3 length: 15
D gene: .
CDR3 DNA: TGTGCCTGGAGTGGGATTGGCGGGGTCACAGATACGCAGTATTTT
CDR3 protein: CAWSGIGGVTDTQYF

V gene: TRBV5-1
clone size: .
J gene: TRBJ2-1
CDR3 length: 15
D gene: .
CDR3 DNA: TGCGCCAGCAGCTTGATTGGCGGGGAGTACAATGAGCAGTTCTTC
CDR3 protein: CASSLIGGEYNEQFF